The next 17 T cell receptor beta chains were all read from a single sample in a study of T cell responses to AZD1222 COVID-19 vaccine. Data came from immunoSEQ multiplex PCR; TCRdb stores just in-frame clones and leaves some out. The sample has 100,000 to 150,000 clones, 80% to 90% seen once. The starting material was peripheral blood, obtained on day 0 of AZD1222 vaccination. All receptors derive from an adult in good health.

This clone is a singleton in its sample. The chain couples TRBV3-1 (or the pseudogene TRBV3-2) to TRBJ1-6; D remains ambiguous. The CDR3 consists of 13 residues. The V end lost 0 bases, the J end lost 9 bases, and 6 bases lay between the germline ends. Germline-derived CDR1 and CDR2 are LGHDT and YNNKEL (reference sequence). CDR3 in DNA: TGTGCCAGCAGCCAAGAGTCAGTTTCACCCCTCCACTTT. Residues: CASSQESVSPLHF.

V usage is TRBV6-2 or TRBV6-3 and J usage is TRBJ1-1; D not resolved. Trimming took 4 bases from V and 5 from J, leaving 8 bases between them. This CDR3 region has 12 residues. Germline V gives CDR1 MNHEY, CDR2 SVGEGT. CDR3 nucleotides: TGTGCCAGCAGTTTTACTGGAACTGAAGCTTTCTTT. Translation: CASSFTGTEAFF.

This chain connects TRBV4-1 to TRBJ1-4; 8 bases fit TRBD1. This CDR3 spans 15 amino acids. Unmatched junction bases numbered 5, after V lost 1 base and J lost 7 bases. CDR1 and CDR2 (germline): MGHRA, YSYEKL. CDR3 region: CASSQGDRRGEKLFF. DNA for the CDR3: TGCGCCAGCAGCCAAGGGGACAGGCGGGGTGAAAAACTGTTTTTT.

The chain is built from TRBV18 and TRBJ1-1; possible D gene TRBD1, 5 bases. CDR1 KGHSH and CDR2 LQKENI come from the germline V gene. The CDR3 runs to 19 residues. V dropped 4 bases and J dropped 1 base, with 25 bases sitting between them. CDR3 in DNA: TGTGCCAGCTCACTATTTCGGACACAGGAAAGTAACACGAACACTGAAGCTTTCTTT. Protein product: CASSLFRTQESNTNTEAFF.

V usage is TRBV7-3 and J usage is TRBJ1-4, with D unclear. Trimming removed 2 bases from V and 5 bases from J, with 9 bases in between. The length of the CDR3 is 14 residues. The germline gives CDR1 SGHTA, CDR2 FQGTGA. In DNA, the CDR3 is TGTGCCAGCAGCTTAGAGGCCCGGAATGAAAAACTGTTTTTT. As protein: CASSLEARNEKLFF.

CDR3 DNA sequence: TGTGCCACCAGCAGAGAATTAGCGGGGGGCAATGAGCAGTTCTTC. As protein: CATSRELAGGNEQFF. The chain carries TRBV15 and TRBJ2-1, with 10 bases aligning to TRBD2. This CDR3 is 15 amino acids long. The V gene's germline CDR1 is LNHNV and CDR2 YYDKDF (reference sequence). Trimming at V came to 0 bases and at J to 6 bases, leaving 2 bases not matched to a gene.

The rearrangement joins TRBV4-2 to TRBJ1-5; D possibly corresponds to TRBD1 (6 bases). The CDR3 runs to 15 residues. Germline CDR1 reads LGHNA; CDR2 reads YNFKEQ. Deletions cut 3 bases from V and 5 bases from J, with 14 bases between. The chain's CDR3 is CASSQRGDGDQPQHF. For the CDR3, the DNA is TGTGCCAGCAGCCAGAGGGGGGACGGGGATCAGCCCCAGCATTTT.

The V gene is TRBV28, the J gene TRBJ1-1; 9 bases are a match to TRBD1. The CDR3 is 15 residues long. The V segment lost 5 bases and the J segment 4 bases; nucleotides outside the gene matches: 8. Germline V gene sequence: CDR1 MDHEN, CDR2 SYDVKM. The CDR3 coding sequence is TGTGCCAGCAGTCCGAGAGGGACAGGGCCCACTGAAGCTTTCTTT. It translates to CASSPRGTGPTEAFF.

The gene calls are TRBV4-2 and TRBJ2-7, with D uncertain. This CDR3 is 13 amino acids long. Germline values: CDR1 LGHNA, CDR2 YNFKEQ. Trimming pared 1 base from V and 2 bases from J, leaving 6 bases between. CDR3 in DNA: TGTGCCAGCAGCCAAGGACTCGCCTACGAGCAGTACTTC. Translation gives CASSQGLAYEQYF.

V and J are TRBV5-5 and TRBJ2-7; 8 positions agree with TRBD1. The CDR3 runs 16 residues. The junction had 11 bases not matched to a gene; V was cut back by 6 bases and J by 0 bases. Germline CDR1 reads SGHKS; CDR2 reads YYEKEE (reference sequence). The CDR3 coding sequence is TGTGCCAGCATCCCCGGCCCGGGACAGGACTCCTACGAGCAGTACTTC. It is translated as CASIPGPGQDSYEQYF.

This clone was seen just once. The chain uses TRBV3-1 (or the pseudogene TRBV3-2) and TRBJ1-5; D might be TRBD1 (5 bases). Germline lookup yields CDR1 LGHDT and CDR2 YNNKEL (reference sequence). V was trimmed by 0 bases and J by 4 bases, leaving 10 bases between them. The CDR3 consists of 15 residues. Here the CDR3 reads CASSQDWSGNQPQHF. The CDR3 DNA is TGTGCCAGCAGCCAAGATTGGTCAGGGAATCAGCCCCAGCATTTT.

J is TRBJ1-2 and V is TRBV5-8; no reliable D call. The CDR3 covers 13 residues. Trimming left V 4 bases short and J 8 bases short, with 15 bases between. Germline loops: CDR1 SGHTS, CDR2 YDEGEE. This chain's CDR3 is CASSPLDWWGYTF. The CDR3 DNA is TGTGCCAGCAGCCCCCTTGACTGGTGGGGCTACACCTTC.

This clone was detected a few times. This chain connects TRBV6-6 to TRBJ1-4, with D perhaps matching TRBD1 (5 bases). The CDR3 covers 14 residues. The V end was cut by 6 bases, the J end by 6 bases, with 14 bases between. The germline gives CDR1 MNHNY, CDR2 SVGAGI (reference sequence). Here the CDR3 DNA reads TGTGCCAGCAGGAGTCAGGGTATGGATGAAAAACTGTTTTTT. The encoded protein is CASRSQGMDEKLFF.

The CDR3 region is CASSESQLAGGPTDTQYF. The CDR3, as DNA: TGCGCCAGCAGTGAGTCCCAACTAGCGGGGGGCCCCACAGATACGCAGTATTTT. V and J are TRBV10-2 and TRBJ2-3, with 12 positions matching TRBD2. The CDR3 is 18 residues long. Germline CDR1 reads WSHSY; CDR2 reads SAAADI. V lost 0 bases, J lost 2 bases, and 6 bases stayed unmatched.

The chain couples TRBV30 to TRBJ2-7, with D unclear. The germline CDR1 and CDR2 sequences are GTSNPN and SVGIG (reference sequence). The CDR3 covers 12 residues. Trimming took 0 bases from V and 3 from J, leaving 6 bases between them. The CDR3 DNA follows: TGTGCCTGGAGTGTAGCAGACTACGAGCAGTACTTC. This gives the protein CAWSVADYEQYF.

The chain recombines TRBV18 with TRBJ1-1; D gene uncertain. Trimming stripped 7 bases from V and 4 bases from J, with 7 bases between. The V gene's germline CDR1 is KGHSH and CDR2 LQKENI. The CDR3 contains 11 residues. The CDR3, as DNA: TGTGCCAGCTTGGGAGGCACTGAAGCTTTCTTT. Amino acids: CASLGGTEAFF.

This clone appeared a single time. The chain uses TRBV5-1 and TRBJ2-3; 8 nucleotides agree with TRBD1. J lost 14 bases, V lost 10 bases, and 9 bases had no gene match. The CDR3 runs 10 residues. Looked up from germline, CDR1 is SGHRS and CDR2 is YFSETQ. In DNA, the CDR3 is TGCGCCGGCGGACAGGGCTGGGGGTATTTT. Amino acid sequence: CAGGQGWGYF.